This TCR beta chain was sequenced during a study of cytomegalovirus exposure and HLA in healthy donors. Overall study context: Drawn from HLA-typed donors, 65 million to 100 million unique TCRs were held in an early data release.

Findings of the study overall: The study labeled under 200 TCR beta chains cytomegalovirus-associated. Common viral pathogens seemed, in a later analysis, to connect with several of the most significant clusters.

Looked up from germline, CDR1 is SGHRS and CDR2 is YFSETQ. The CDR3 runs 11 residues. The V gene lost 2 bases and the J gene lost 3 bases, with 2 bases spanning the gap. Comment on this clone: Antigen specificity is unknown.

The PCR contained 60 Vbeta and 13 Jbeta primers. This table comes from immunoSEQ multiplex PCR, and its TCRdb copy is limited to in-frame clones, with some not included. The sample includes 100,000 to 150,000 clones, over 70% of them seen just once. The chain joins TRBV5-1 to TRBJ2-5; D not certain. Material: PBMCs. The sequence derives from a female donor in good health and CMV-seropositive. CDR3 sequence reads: CASSFEETQYF. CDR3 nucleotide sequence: TGCGCCAGCAGCTTCGAAGAGACCCAGTACTTC.